The 10 T cell receptor beta chains in this list originate from one sample, sequenced in a study of Graves' ophthalmopathy and Graves' hyperthyroidism. RNA transcripts were the source from which TCR beta CDR3 regions were amplified. RT-PCR in the first round used HTBI primers; a second-round multiplex PCR followed. TCRdb reprocessed the multiplex PCR reads with MiXCR, giving one entry per CDR3 protein. The table shows 150,000 to 200,000 distinct CDR3 sequences, with around 39% occurring only once. The material sequenced was peripheral blood. The receptors come from a man between 25 and 39 years old with Graves' ophthalmopathy.

This clonotype appeared many times. The chain combines TRBV7-8 with TRBJ2-2; the D gene is possibly TRBD2 (8 bases). This CDR3 region has 17 residues. The V and J ends lost 5 bases and 2 bases respectively, with 18 bases between them. Germline loops: CDR1 SGHVS, CDR2 FQNEAQ. The CDR3 is CASSLGGDSQNTGELFF. For the CDR3, the DNA is TGTGCCAGCAGCCTCGGGGGGGACAGCCAAAACACCGGGGAGCTGTTTTTT.

This clonotype was detected ten times or more. This chain uses TRBV20-1 with TRBJ2-7; possible D gene TRBD1, 6 bases. Deletions cut 3 bases from V and 3 bases from J, with 18 bases between. CDR1 and CDR2 (germline): DFQATT, SNEGSKA (reference sequence). This CDR3 contains 15 residues. The CDR3 spells CSASGPGHGLYEQYF. The CDR3 DNA is TGCAGTGCTAGCGGACCGGGACACGGACTCTACGAGCAGTACTTC.

The V and J genes are TRBV15 and TRBJ1-6; no firm D call. Germline V gene sequence: CDR1 LNHNV, CDR2 YYDKDF (reference sequence). V was shortened by 1 base and J by 13 bases, with 11 bases between the two germline ends. This CDR3 has 13 residues. The CDR3 here is CATSRVFSSPLHF. In DNA form, the CDR3 reads TGTGCCACCAGCAGAGTCTTCAGTTCCCCCCTCCACTTT.

This clonotype was observed many times. V and J are TRBV12-3 or TRBV12-4 and TRBJ2-6; D remains ambiguous. This CDR3 contains 16 residues. Trimming cost V 2 bases and J 2 bases, with 10 bases left between them. CDR3 nucleotides: TGTGCCAGCAGTTTACCTCGCTCGGCTGGGGCCAACGTCCTGACTTTC. This codes for CASSLPRSAGANVLTF.

The table lists this clonotype with many counts. This sequence joins TRBV6-5 and TRBJ1-3, with a possible D match to TRBD1 (5 bases). CDR3 size: 14 residues. V lost 2 bases, J lost 1 base, and 6 bases lay in between. CDR1 and CDR2 from the germline V gene are MNHEY and SVGAGI. The CDR3 spells CASSYGGSGNTIYF. DNA for the CDR3: TGTGCCAGCAGTTACGGGGGTTCTGGAAACACCATATATTTT.

In its sample, this clonotype was seen many times. The genes are TRBV27 and TRBJ1-5; 7 bases match TRBD1. Germline-derived CDR1 and CDR2 are MNHEY and SMNVEV (reference sequence). This CDR3 has 17 residues. With V trimmed by 4 bases and J by 4 bases, 13 bases remained unmatched. CDR3 residues: CASSSTQTGALNQPQHF. The CDR3 DNA sequence: TGTGCCAGCAGTTCCACCCAAACAGGGGCTCTTAATCAGCCCCAGCATTTT.

V gene TRBV7-9 combines with J gene TRBJ2-7, with D unresolved. This CDR3 is 12 amino acids long. Germline CDR1 SEHNR, CDR2 FQNEAQ (reference sequence). V was shortened by 4 bases and J by 3 bases, with 7 bases between the two germline ends. CDR3 protein: CASSSDYYEQYF. The CDR3 DNA sequence: TGTGCCAGCAGCTCGGATTACTACGAGCAGTACTTC.

This clonotype was counted many times. V gene TRBV28 combines with J gene TRBJ2-7, with D unresolved. The CDR3 has 11 residues. Germline V CDR1 and CDR2: MDHEN, SYDVKM. Trimming took off 6 bases at V and 2 bases at J, with 5 bases between the two ends. The CDR3 loop is CASSETYEQYF. The CDR3 DNA is TGTGCCAGCAGCGAAACCTACGAGCAGTACTTC. Full variable domain (rest looked up from reference TRBV28 and TRBJ2-7): DVKVTQSSRYLVKRTGEKVFLECVQDMDHENMFWYRQDPGLGLRLIYFSYDVKMKEKGDIPEGYSVSREKKERFSLILESASTNQTSMYLCASSETYEQYFGPGTRLTVT.

The chain is built from TRBV11-1 and TRBJ2-5; 9 bases fit TRBD2. The CDR3 sequence is 18 residues long. Trimming took 3 bases from V and 5 from J; bases not matched to a gene: 16. Germline CDR1 SGHAT, CDR2 FQDESV (reference sequence). The CDR3 loop is CASSLTLNLAGAVETQYF. Written as DNA, the CDR3 is TGTGCCAGCAGCTTGACCTTAAATTTAGCGGGAGCGGTGGAGACCCAGTACTTC.

The sample holds many counts of this clonotype. This is likely a read error, given that the CDR3 carries no conserved phenylalanine or tryptophan at its end. The CDR3 region is CAWSTSVNNGEQYS. The CDR3 nucleotides read TGTGCCTGGAGTACAAGTGTAAATAACGGCGAGCAGTACTCC. The chain links TRBV30 to TRBJ2-7; no firm D call. CDR3 size: 14 residues. CDR1 GTSNPN and CDR2 SVGIG come from the germline V gene (reference sequence). Trimming left V 2 bases short and J 6 bases short, with 17 bases between.